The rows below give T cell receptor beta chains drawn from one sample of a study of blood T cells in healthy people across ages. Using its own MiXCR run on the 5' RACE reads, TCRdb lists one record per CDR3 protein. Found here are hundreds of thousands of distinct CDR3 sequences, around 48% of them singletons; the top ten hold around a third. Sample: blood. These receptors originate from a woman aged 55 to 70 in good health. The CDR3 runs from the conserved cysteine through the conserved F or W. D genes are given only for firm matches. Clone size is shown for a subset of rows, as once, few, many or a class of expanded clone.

CDR3: CASAVEAGANYEQYF
DNA: TGTGCCAGCGCTGTCGAGGCGGGAGCGAACTACGAGCAGTACTTC
size: NA
V: TRBV28
D: TRBD2
J: TRBJ2-7
length: 15

CDR3: CASSRWGGDSPLHF
DNA: TGTGCCAGCAGCCGCTGGGGAGGGGATTCACCCCTCCACTTT
size: NA
V: TRBV2
D: NA
J: TRBJ1-6
length: 14

CDR3: CASSAIGGRGDTQYF
DNA: TGTGCCAGCAGTGCAATTGGTGGGAGGGGAGATACGCAGTATTTT
size: NA
V: TRBV25-1
D: TRBD2
J: TRBJ2-3
length: 15

CDR3: CASSLAQGPGYTF
DNA: TGTGCCAGCAGCTTAGCCCAGGGTCCGGGCTACACCTTC
size: NA
V: TRBV7-9
D: NA
J: TRBJ1-2
length: 13

CDR3: CASIYRGTNEKLFF
DNA: TGTGCCAGCATTTACAGGGGAACTAATGAAAAACTGTTTTTT
size: few
V: TRBV7-2
D: TRBD1
J: TRBJ1-4
length: 14

CDR3: CASSLAALQGYEQYF
DNA: TGTGCCAGCAGCTTGGCCGCCCTACAGGGATACGAGCAGTACTTC
size: few
V: TRBV5-6
D: NA
J: TRBJ2-7
length: 15

CDR3: CASSGTLGSEAFF
DNA: TGTGCCAGCAGCGGGACCCTGGGCTCTGAAGCTTTCTTT
size: NA
V: TRBV5-6
D: NA
J: TRBJ1-1
length: 13

CDR3: CASRPQGESYGYTF
DNA: TGTGCCAGCAGGCCACAGGGGGAGTCCTATGGCTACACCTTC
size: few
V: TRBV28
D: TRBD1
J: TRBJ1-2
length: 14

CDR3: CASSLFGGNEQFF
DNA: TGTGCCAGCAGTTTATTTGGAGGCAATGAGCAGTTCTTC
size: NA
V: TRBV28
D: NA
J: TRBJ2-1
length: 13

CDR3: CASSPRTVGEKLFF
DNA: TGTGCCAGCAGCCCGAGGACAGTTGGGGAAAAACTGTTTTTT
size: NA
V: TRBV3-1
D: NA
J: TRBJ1-4
length: 14

CDR3: CASSQGQGVDTQYF
DNA: TGCGCCAGCAGCCAAGGACAGGGAGTAGATACGCAGTATTTT
size: NA
V: TRBV5-1
D: TRBD1
J: TRBJ2-3
length: 14

CDR3: CASSYAGANVLTF
DNA: TGTGCCAGCAGTTACGCCGGGGCCAATGTCCTGACTTTC
size: NA
V: TRBV6-2/TRBV6-3
D: NA
J: TRBJ2-6
length: 13

CDR3: CASSRTGGDEKLFF
DNA: TGTGCCAGCAGCCGGACAGGGGGGGATGAAAAACTGTTTTTT
size: NA
V: TRBV7-2
D: TRBD1
J: TRBJ1-4
length: 14

CDR3: CASSRHLRGIPLSAYEQYF
DNA: TGTGCCAGCAGCCGGCACCTCAGAGGAATCCCTTTATCGGCCTACGAGCAGTACTTC
size: NA
V: TRBV5-8
D: NA
J: TRBJ2-7
length: 19

CDR3: CASTNGGQNTEAFF
DNA: TGCGCCAGCACAAACGGGGGACAGAACACTGAAGCTTTCTTT
size: NA
V: TRBV5-1
D: NA
J: TRBJ1-1
length: 14

CDR3: CASSQVAGVGFSDTQYF
DNA: TGTGCCAGCAGCCAGGTAGCGGGAGTAGGTTTTTCGGATACGCAGTATTTT
size: few
V: TRBV28
D: TRBD2
J: TRBJ2-3
length: 17

CDR3: CASSQAGGYTDTQYF
DNA: TGCGCCAGCAGCCAAGCGGGCGGGTACACAGATACGCAGTATTTT
size: NA
V: TRBV4-1
D: NA
J: TRBJ2-3
length: 15

CDR3: CASSLRTTGSTYEQYF
DNA: TGTGCCAGCAGTTTAAGGACAACGGGTTCAACCTACGAGCAGTACTTC
size: NA
V: TRBV12-3/TRBV12-4
D: NA
J: TRBJ2-7
length: 16

CDR3: CATTQQGQGQPQHF
DNA: TGTGCCACCACCCAGCAGGGGCAGGGTCAGCCCCAGCATTTT
size: NA
V: TRBV10-3
D: NA
J: TRBJ1-5
length: 14

CDR3: CASSLRFAGGVSNQPQHF
DNA: TGTGCCAGCAGCTTAAGGTTTGCAGGGGGCGTGAGCAATCAGCCCCAGCATTTT
size: NA
V: TRBV7-2
D: TRBD1
J: TRBJ1-5
length: 18

CDR3: CSVVGGINIQYF
DNA: TGCAGCGTCGTAGGGGGGATAAACATTCAGTACTTC
size: few
V: TRBV29-1
D: NA
J: TRBJ2-4
length: 12

CDR3: CASSLFGKGQNQPQHF
DNA: TGTGCCAGCAGCCTCTTCGGCAAGGGACAGAATCAGCCCCAGCATTTT
size: NA
V: TRBV7-2
D: TRBD1
J: TRBJ1-5
length: 16

CDR3: CASSLEASRPYNEQFF
DNA: TGCGCCAGCAGCCTAGAGGCTAGCAGACCCTACAATGAGCAGTTCTTC
size: few
V: TRBV4-3
D: NA
J: TRBJ2-1
length: 16

CDR3: CSVESASDTQYF
DNA: TGCAGCGTTGAAAGCGCCTCAGATACGCAGTATTTT
size: NA
V: TRBV29-1
D: NA
J: TRBJ2-3
length: 12

CDR3: CATSRGGTVEQFF
DNA: TGTGCCACCAGCAGGGGTGGGACAGTCGAGCAGTTCTTC
size: NA
V: TRBV15
D: TRBD1
J: TRBJ2-1
length: 13

CDR3: CASSKDRAPMLAKNIQYF
DNA: TGTGCCAGCAGCAAAGACAGAGCCCCGATGCTAGCCAAAAACATTCAGTACTTC
size: NA
V: TRBV21-1
D: NA
J: TRBJ2-4
length: 18

CDR3: CASSVRLAGDIDTQYF
DNA: TGTGCCAGCAGCGTCCGACTAGCGGGAGATATAGATACGCAGTATTTT
size: NA
V: TRBV11-2
D: TRBD2
J: TRBJ2-3
length: 16

CDR3: CASSQSLGQLNIQYF
DNA: TGTGCCAGCAGCCAATCGTTGGGGCAGCTAAACATTCAGTACTTC
size: NA
V: TRBV16
D: NA
J: TRBJ2-4
length: 15

CDR3: CASSFDPGTAQQETQYF
DNA: TGTGCCAGCAGCTTCGACCCCGGGACAGCTCAACAAGAGACCCAGTACTTC
size: few
V: TRBV5-6
D: TRBD1
J: TRBJ2-5
length: 17

CDR3: CASSDRQGGMSYEQYF
DNA: TGTGCCAGCAGTGACCGGCAGGGTGGGATGAGCTACGAGCAGTACTTC
size: NA
V: TRBV2
D: NA
J: TRBJ2-7
length: 16

CDR3: CASRRDGDYGYTF
DNA: TGTGCCAGCAGAAGGGACGGCGACTATGGCTACACCTTC
size: NA
V: TRBV6-2/TRBV6-3
D: NA
J: TRBJ1-2
length: 13

CDR3: CASSLDPQINQPQHF
DNA: TGCGCCAGCAGCTTGGATCCTCAGATTAATCAGCCCCAGCATTTT
size: few
V: TRBV5-1
D: NA
J: TRBJ1-5
length: 15

CDR3: CASSGGKDTQYF
DNA: TGTGCCAGCAGTGGGGGCAAAGATACGCAGTATTTT
size: few
V: TRBV6-5
D: NA
J: TRBJ2-3
length: 12

CDR3: CASSVQGTGEQYF
DNA: TGTGCCAGCAGCGTCCAGGGAACAGGGGAGCAGTACTTC
size: NA
V: TRBV9
D: TRBD1
J: TRBJ2-5
length: 13

CDR3: CASSISGPEQYF
DNA: TGCGCCAGCAGCATATCAGGCCCCGAGCAGTACTTC
size: NA
V: TRBV5-1
D: NA
J: TRBJ2-7
length: 12

CDR3: CSAPTHLAKNIQYF
DNA: TGCAGTGCCCCGACCCATCTAGCCAAAAACATTCAGTACTTC
size: few
V: TRBV20-1
D: NA
J: TRBJ2-4
length: 14

CDR3: CASSPLLRSGSADTQYF
DNA: TGTGCCAGCAGCCCACTGCTCCGGAGCGGGAGTGCAGATACGCAGTATTTT
size: NA
V: TRBV7-2
D: TRBD2
J: TRBJ2-3
length: 17

CDR3: CASSPLASGTGERKTQYF
DNA: TGTGCCAGCTCACCTCTAGCCTCCGGGACAGGGGAAAGAAAGACCCAGTACTTC
size: NA
V: TRBV18
D: TRBD1
J: TRBJ2-5
length: 18

CDR3: CASVQGNTDTQYF
DNA: TGTGCCAGTGTCCAGGGGAACACAGATACGCAGTATTTT
size: NA
V: TRBV19
D: NA
J: TRBJ2-3
length: 13

CDR3: CASSYPTDLAYYNEQFF
DNA: TGTGCCAGCAGTTACCCTACGGACTTAGCATATTACAATGAGCAGTTCTTC
size: NA
V: TRBV6-5
D: NA
J: TRBJ2-1
length: 17

CDR3: CASSLNAGGKTQYF
DNA: TGCGCCAGCAGCTTGAACGCAGGGGGAAAGACCCAGTACTTC
size: few
V: TRBV5-1
D: TRBD1
J: TRBJ2-5
length: 14

CDR3: CASSPDRVSDGYTF
DNA: TGTGCCAGCTCACCAGACAGGGTTTCAGATGGCTACACCTTC
size: NA
V: TRBV18
D: TRBD1
J: TRBJ1-2
length: 14

CDR3: CASSFRDRHNEQFF
DNA: TGCGCCAGCAGCTTCCGGGACAGACACAATGAGCAGTTCTTC
size: NA
V: TRBV5-1
D: TRBD1
J: TRBJ2-1
length: 14

CDR3: CASSLVTFDTGELFF
DNA: TGTGCCAGCAGCTTGGTGACTTTCGACACCGGGGAGCTGTTTTTT
size: NA
V: TRBV5-6
D: NA
J: TRBJ2-2
length: 15

CDR3: CASSAGTQHNEQFF
DNA: TGTGCCAGCAGCGCGGGGACGCAGCACAATGAGCAGTTCTTC
size: few
V: TRBV7-2
D: NA
J: TRBJ2-1
length: 14